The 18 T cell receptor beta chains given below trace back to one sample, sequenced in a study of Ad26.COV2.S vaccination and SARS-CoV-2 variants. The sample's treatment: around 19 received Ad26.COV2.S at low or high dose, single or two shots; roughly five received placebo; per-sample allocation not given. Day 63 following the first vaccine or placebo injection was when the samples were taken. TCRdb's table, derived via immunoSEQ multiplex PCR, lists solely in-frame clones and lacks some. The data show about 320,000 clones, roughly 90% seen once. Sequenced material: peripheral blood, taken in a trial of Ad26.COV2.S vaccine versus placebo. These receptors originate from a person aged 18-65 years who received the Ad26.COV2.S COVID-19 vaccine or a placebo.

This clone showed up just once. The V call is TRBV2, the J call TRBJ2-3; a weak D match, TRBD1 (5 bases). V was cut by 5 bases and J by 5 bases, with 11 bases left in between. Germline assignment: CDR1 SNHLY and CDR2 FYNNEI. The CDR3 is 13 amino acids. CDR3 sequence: CASSRGNLDTQYF. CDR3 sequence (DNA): TGTGCCAGCAGTAGGGGTAACCTAGATACGCAGTATTTT.

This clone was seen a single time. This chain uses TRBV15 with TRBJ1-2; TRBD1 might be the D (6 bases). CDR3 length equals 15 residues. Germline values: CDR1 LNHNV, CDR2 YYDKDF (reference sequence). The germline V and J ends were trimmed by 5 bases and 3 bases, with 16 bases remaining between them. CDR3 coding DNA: TGTGCCACCAGCCCCCGAGGGGGAGAACACTATGGCTACACCTTC. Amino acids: CATSPRGGEHYGYTF.

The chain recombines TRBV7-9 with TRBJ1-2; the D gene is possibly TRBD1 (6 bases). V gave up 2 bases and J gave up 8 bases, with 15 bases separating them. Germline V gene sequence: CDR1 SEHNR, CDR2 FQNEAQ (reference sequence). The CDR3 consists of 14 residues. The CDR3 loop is CASSLPQGLGGYTF. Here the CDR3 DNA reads TGTGCCAGCAGCTTACCCCAGGGGCTCGGCGGCTACACCTTC.

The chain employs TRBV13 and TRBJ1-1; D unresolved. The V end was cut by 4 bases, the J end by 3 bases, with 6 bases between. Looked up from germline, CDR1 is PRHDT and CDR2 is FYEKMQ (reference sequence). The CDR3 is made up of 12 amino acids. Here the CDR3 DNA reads TGTGCCAGCAGCTCCCAATACACTGAAGCTTTCTTT. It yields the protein CASSSQYTEAFF.

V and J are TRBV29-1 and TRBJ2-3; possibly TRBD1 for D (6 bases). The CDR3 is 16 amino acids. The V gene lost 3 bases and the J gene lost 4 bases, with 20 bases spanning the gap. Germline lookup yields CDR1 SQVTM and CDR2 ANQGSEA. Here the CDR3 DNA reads TGCAGCGTTGAGGGGGCTCAGGGTTATGAGCCAGATACGCAGTATTTT. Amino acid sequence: CSVEGAQGYEPDTQYF.

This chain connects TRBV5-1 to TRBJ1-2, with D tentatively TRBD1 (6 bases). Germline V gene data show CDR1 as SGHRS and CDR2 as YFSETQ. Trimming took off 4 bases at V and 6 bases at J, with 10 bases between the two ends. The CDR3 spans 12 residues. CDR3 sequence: CASSPQGNGYTF. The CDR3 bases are TGCGCCAGCAGCCCACAGGGAAATGGCTACACCTTC.

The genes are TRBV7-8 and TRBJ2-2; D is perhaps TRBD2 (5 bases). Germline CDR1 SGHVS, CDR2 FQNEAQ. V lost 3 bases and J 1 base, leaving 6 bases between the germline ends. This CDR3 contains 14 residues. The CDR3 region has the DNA TGTGCCAGCAGCTTGGCGGGGAACACCGGGGAGCTGTTTTTT. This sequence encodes CASSLAGNTGELFF.

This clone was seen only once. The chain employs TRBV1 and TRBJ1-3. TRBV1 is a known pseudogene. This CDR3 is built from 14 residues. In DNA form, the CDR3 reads TGCACCAGCAGCTCCCAGGGGGGGGGAAACACCATATATTTT. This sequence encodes CTSSSQGGGNTIYF.

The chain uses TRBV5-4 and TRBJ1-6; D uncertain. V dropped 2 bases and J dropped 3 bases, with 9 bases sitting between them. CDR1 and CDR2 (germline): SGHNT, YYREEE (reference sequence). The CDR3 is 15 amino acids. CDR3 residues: CASSFDARYNSPLHF. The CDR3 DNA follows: TGTGCCAGCAGCTTCGACGCCCGCTATAATTCACCCCTCCACTTT.

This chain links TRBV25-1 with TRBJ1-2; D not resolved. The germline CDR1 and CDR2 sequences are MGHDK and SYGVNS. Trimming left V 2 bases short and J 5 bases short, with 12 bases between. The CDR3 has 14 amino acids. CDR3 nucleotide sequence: TGTGCCAGCAGTGAAGTGGGGAATCAATATGGCTACACCTTC. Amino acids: CASSEVGNQYGYTF.

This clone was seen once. For the CDR3, the DNA is TGTGCCAGCAGCTTGGGCAGAAACTACAATGAGCAGTTCTTC. Its protein is CASSLGRNYNEQFF. The chain has TRBV5-4 and TRBJ2-1; D unresolved. Trimming left V 0 bases short and J 3 bases short, with 7 bases between. The CDR3 spans 14 residues. Per germline, CDR1 SGHNT and CDR2 YYREEE (reference sequence).

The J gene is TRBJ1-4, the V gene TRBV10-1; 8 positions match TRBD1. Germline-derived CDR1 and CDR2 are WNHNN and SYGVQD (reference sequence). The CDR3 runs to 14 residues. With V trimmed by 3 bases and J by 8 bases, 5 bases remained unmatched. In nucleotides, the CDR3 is TGCGCCAGCAGTGACGACAGGGGCGAAGAAAAACTGTTTTTT. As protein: CASSDDRGEEKLFF.

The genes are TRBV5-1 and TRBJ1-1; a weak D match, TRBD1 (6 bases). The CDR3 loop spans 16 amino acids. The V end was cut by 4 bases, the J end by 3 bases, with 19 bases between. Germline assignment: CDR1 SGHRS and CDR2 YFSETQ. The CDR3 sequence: CASSVDYDRPDTEAFF. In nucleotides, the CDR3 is TGCGCCAGCAGCGTGGATTACGACAGGCCTGACACTGAAGCTTTCTTT.

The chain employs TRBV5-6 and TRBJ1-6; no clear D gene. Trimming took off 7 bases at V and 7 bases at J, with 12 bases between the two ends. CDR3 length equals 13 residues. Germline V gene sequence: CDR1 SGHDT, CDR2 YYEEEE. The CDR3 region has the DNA TGTGCCAGCGGACCGTCCGCAAATTCACCCCTCCACTTT. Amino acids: CASGPSANSPLHF.

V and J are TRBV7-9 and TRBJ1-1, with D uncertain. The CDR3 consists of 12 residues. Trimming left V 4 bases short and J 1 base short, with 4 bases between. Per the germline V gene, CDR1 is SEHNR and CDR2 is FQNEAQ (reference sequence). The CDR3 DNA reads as TGTGCCAGCAGCTCAGAGAACACTGAAGCTTTCTTT. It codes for CASSSENTEAFF.

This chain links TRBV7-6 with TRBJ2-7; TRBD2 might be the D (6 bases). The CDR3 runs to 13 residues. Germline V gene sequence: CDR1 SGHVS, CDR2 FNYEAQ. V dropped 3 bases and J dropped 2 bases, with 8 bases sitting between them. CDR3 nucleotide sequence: TGTGCCAGCAGCTTCGGCGGGACCTACGAGCAGTACGTC. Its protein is CASSFGGTYEQYV.

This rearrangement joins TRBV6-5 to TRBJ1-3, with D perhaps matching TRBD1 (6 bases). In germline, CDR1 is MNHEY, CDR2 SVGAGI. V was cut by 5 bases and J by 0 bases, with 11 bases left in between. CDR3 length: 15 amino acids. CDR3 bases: TGTGCCAGCAGTAGACAGGCTTCCTCTGGAAACACCATATATTTT. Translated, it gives CASSRQASSGNTIYF.

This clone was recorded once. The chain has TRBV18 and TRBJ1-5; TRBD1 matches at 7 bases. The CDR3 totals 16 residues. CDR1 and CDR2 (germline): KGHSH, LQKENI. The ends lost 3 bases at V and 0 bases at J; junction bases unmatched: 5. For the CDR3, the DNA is TGTGCCAGCTCACCGGGGACAGCCTATAGCAATCAGCCCCAGCATTTT. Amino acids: CASSPGTAYSNQPQHF.